This T cell receptor beta chain is drawn from a study of T cells in Graves' hyperthyroidism and ophthalmopathy. TCR beta CDR3 regions were amplified from RNA transcripts. The HTBI primer set served for first-round RT-PCR of the TCR CDR3. TCRdb passed the multiplex PCR reads through MiXCR, listing each CDR3 protein once. The data contain fewer than 650,000 distinct CDR3 sequences, about 14% of them singletons. The study, taken as a whole, reports: Stable hyperthyroidism was told apart from ophthalmopathy by a model built on 13 V-J features. Among thyroid clonotypes expanded above 0.001, most also appeared in blood.

This clonotype came up many times. What it recognizes is unknown. The ends lost 5 bases at V and 1 base at J; junction bases unmatched: 12. This CDR3 has 18 amino acids. Every diagnosis used clinical symptoms, serum thyroxine and TRAb, thyroid ultrasound and orbital computed tomography. PBMCs stemmed from approximately 10 ml fresh peripheral blood. The chain uses TRBV12-3 or TRBV12-4 and TRBJ2-5; TRBD2 aligns across 11 bases. The sequencing sample was made of blood. This receptor was obtained from a woman in her 30s with Graves' hyperthyroidism that later progressed to Graves' ophthalmopathy. The CDR3 loop reads CASSPQGLAEPAQETQYF. In nucleotides, the CDR3 is TGTGCCAGCAGTCCCCAGGGACTAGCGGAGCCCGCCCAAGAGACCCAGTACTTC.